The 30 T cell receptor beta chains below were found in one sample sequenced in a study of blood T cell repertoires in COVID-19. Some clones are missing from TCRdb's copy, which holds only in-frame ones; the method was immunoSEQ multiplex PCR. The sample has 300,000 or so clones, about nine tenths seen once. Sequencing was carried out using PBMCs or T cells enriched from blood (not recorded which). These receptors came from a young woman who had recovered from COVID-19.

This clone was detected only once. The gene calls are TRBV10-3 and TRBJ1-2; 8 nucleotides match TRBD1. The CDR3 has 15 amino acids. V lost 3 bases and J lost 6; bases outside the gene matches: 9. The germline CDR1 and CDR2 sequences are ENHRY and SYGVKD. The CDR3 nucleotides are TGTGCCATCAGTGACGTAAGGGACAGGCGACATGGCTACACCTTC. Translating gives CAISDVRDRRHGYTF.

J is TRBJ1-1 and V is TRBV30, with D possibly TRBD1 on 5 matching bases. V dropped 0 bases and J dropped 0 bases, with 11 bases sitting between them. CDR1 and CDR2 (germline): GTSNPN, SVGIG (reference sequence). The CDR3 sequence is 15 residues long. The CDR3 DNA reads TGTGCCTGGAGTGTTTACAGGACCATGAACACTGAAGCTTTCTTT. Encoded protein: CAWSVYRTMNTEAFF.

The gene calls are TRBV30 and TRBJ1-3, with D perhaps matching TRBD1 (5 bases). The ends were cut back, 3 bases at V and 2 bases at J, with 11 bases in the middle. Germline CDR1 and CDR2: GTSNPN and SVGIG (reference sequence). The CDR3 covers 14 residues. CDR3 nucleotides: TGTGCCTGGAGACATTCAGGGACTGGAAACACCATATATTTT. This encodes CAWRHSGTGNTIYF.

V usage is TRBV11-2 and J usage is TRBJ2-1; 9 bases are a match to TRBD1. CDR1 is SGHAT, CDR2 FQNNGV, per germline. The CDR3 extends over 16 amino acids. Trimming took 5 bases from V and 4 from J; bases not matched to a gene: 9. This CDR3 reads CASSLARDRVYNEQFF. CDR3 bases: TGTGCCAGCAGCCTGGCCCGGGACAGGGTTTACAATGAGCAGTTCTTC.

The chain employs TRBV9 and TRBJ2-3, with TRBD1 matching over 8 bases. V gave up 6 bases and J gave up 2 bases; unmatched junction bases: 5. The CDR3 consists of 14 residues. CDR1 and CDR2 (germline): SGDLS, YYNGEE. The CDR3 coding sequence is TGTGCCAGCACCCGGGACAGGCACACAGATACGCAGTATTTT. It is translated as CASTRDRHTDTQYF.

The V call is TRBV10-1, the J call TRBJ2-2; a weak D match, TRBD2 (6 bases). V lost 6 bases and J 4 bases, leaving 15 bases between the germline ends. This CDR3 has 15 residues. CDR1 is WNHNN and CDR2 is SYGVQD in the germline V gene (reference sequence). The CDR3 is CASSQRLEGTGELFF. CDR3 in DNA: TGCGCCAGCAGCCAGAGACTAGAAGGCACCGGGGAGCTGTTTTTT.

This chain uses TRBV5-1 with TRBJ2-2, with TRBD1 matching over 7 bases. CDR3 length equals 15 residues. CDR1 is SGHRS, CDR2 YFSETQ, per germline. Trimming cost V 0 bases and J 6 bases; bases outside gene matches: 5. The CDR3 DNA reads TGCGCCAGCAGCTTGGCCCCAGGGGGTCCCGGGGAGCTGTTTTTT. Its protein is CASSLAPGGPGELFF.

This clone was observed a few times. This chain connects TRBV21-1 to TRBJ1-5; TRBD1 reflects the table's D call only, with no check against the DNA. TRBV21-1 is flagged as a pseudogene. This CDR3 spans 19 amino acids. The CDR3 DNA reads as TGTGCCAGCAGCACTTGGGGGGAAAACAGGGGATCGAGCAATCAGCCCCAGCATTTT. It yields the protein CASSTWGENRGSSNQPQHF.

V usage is TRBV13 and J usage is TRBJ2-5, with 10 nucleotides matching TRBD1. The CDR3 is 15 amino acids. The germline CDR1 and CDR2 sequences are PRHDT and FYEKMQ (reference sequence). V shed 5 bases, J shed 3 bases, and the junction held 6 bases outside the gene matches. The CDR3 spells CASSGTGTGEETQYF. The CDR3 DNA sequence: TGTGCCAGCAGCGGAACCGGGACAGGGGAAGAGACCCAGTACTTC.

The rearrangement joins TRBV5-1 to TRBJ2-7; the match to TRBD1 covers 8 bases. V shed 6 bases, J shed 2 bases, and the junction held 10 bases outside the gene matches. Germline lookup yields CDR1 SGHRS and CDR2 YFSETQ. The CDR3 covers 15 residues. The CDR3 region has the DNA TGCGCCAGCACCCTCTCTGGGACAGGTCCCTACGAGCAGTACTTC. Translation gives CASTLSGTGPYEQYF.

V is TRBV19 and J is TRBJ1-1, with D uncertain. CDR3 length: 14 residues. Per the germline V gene, CDR1 is LNHDA and CDR2 is SQIVND (reference sequence). V was clipped by 6 bases and J by 2 bases, with 13 bases between them. The CDR3 reads CASSSRQLNTEAFF. CDR3 in DNA: TGTGCCAGTAGCTCGCGTCAACTTAACACTGAAGCTTTCTTT.

The chain uses TRBV5-6 and TRBJ2-2; no firm D call. Trimming took off 1 base at V and 6 bases at J, with 10 bases between the two ends. The CDR3 spans 14 residues. Germline-derived CDR1 and CDR2 are SGHDT and YYEEEE. The CDR3 region is CASSLYSPAGELFF. For the CDR3, the DNA is TGTGCCAGCAGCTTGTACAGCCCCGCCGGGGAGCTGTTTTTT.

This clone has more than one count but fewer than ten. V and J are TRBV14 and TRBJ1-2; TRBD1 agrees at 10 bases. After removal of 3 bases from V and 2 bases from J, the junction contained 9 bases not matched to a gene. Looked up from germline, CDR1 is SGHDN and CDR2 is FVKESK. The CDR3 length is 17 residues. The CDR3 is CASSHNLMGQGNYGYTF. The CDR3 region has the DNA TGTGCCAGCAGCCACAACCTGATGGGACAGGGGAACTATGGCTACACCTTC.

This sequence joins TRBV28 and TRBJ1-5; no clear D. Germline V gene sequence: CDR1 MDHEN, CDR2 SYDVKM. V lost 2 bases and J 6 bases, leaving 11 bases between the germline ends. CDR3 length: 14 residues. The CDR3 here is CASSLAYRAQPQHF. The CDR3 nucleotides are TGTGCCAGCAGTTTAGCCTACCGAGCTCAGCCCCAGCATTTT.

V gene TRBV5-1 combines with J gene TRBJ1-1; 9 bases align to TRBD1. Germline CDR1 reads SGHRS; CDR2 reads YFSETQ. The CDR3 extends over 17 amino acids. V was clipped by 7 bases and J by 0 bases; unmatched bases: 13. CDR3 nucleotides: TGCGCCAGCCCCCTGGTGCGTGGGACAGGGTTGAACACTGAAGCTTTCTTT. Translated: CASPLVRGTGLNTEAFF.

CDR3 nucleotide sequence: TGCGCCAGCAGTGAGTCCCGGGTCGTTAATTCACCCCTCCACTTT. This sequence encodes CASSESRVVNSPLHF. The chain is built from TRBV10-2 and TRBJ1-6; D is unclear. In germline, CDR1 is WSHSY, CDR2 SAAADI. This CDR3 has 15 amino acids. Trimming took off 0 bases at V and 6 bases at J, with 9 bases between the two ends.

V gene TRBV24-1 combines with J gene TRBJ1-4, with 9 bases matching TRBD1. CDR1 is KGHDR, CDR2 SFDVKD, per germline. V was clipped by 2 bases and J by 7 bases; unmatched bases: 16. The CDR3 sequence is 19 residues long. The CDR3 nucleotides are TGTGCCACCAGTGATTCCCGGACAGAACAGGGGGCGGTAGGTGAAAAACTGTTTTTT. Translating it yields CATSDSRTEQGAVGEKLFF.

This chain links TRBV19 with TRBJ1-6; tentatively, D is TRBD1 (5 bases). Germline V gives CDR1 LNHDA, CDR2 SQIVND (reference sequence). The CDR3 has 16 amino acids. The V end was cut by 5 bases, the J end by 6 bases, with 17 bases between. This chain's CDR3 is CASSSERGRFNSPLHF. CDR3 in DNA: TGTGCCAGTAGTTCGGAAAGGGGCCGTTTTAATTCACCCCTCCACTTT.

The rearrangement joins TRBV12-5 to TRBJ1-3; D call uncertain. Looked up from germline, CDR1 is LGHNT and CDR2 is FRNRAP. Trimming cost V 5 bases and J 0 bases, with 14 bases left between them. This CDR3 is built from 16 residues. CDR3 nucleotides: TGTGCTAGTGGTGTGGGCAACTCTTTCTCTGGAAACACCATATATTTT. Translated, it gives CASGVGNSFSGNTIYF.

This clone has only one observation. The rearrangement uses TRBV11-2 and TRBJ2-5; D ambiguous. This CDR3 has 14 amino acids. CDR1 SGHAT and CDR2 FQNNGV come from the germline V gene. V was shortened by 1 base and J by 2 bases, with 8 bases between the two germline ends. This CDR3 reads CASSLAGGQETQYF. CDR3 in DNA: TGTGCCAGCAGCTTAGCCGGCGGACAAGAGACCCAGTACTTC.

The chain joins TRBV3-1 (or the pseudogene TRBV3-2) to TRBJ2-5; 9 nucleotides line up with TRBD1. V gave up 5 bases and J gave up 2 bases; unmatched junction bases: 9. CDR1 is LGHDT and CDR2 is YNNKEL in the germline V gene (reference sequence). The CDR3 has 16 residues. In nucleotides, the CDR3 is TGTGCCAGCAGCTACTACAGGGGGCGCCGGCAAGAGACCCAGTACTTC. This gives the protein CASSYYRGRRQETQYF.

This chain joins TRBV28 and TRBJ2-4; 7 bases match TRBD2. The CDR3 loop spans 14 amino acids. Germline V gene lookup returns CDR1 MDHEN and CDR2 SYDVKM. V trimming: 4 bases; J trimming: 5 bases; junction bases outside the gene matches: 5. CDR3 in DNA: TGTGCCAGCAGTTACGGGACTAACCAAAACATTCAGTACTTC. Protein: CASSYGTNQNIQYF. Full variable domain (remainder filled in from reference TRBV28 and TRBJ2-4): DVKVTQSSRYLVKRTGEKVFLECVQDMDHENMFWYRQDPGLGLRLIYFSYDVKMKEKGDIPEGYSVSREKKERFSLILESASTNQTSMYLCASSYGTNQNIQYFGAGTRLSVL.

The genes are TRBV7-6 and TRBJ2-6, with D hard to call. The CDR3 totals 15 residues. Between the trimmed V and J ends, which lost 1 base and 12 bases, there was a span of 16 bases. Germline V gives CDR1 SGHVS, CDR2 FNYEAQ. The CDR3 protein is CASSLGSGHPGVLTF. The DNA for the CDR3 is TGTGCCAGCAGCTTAGGAAGTGGCCATCCGGGCGTCCTGACTTTC. The full variable domain, completed using reference TRBV7-6 and TRBJ2-6, is GAGVSQSPRYKVTKRGQDVALRCDPISGHVSLYWYRQALGQGPEFLTYFNYEAQQDKSGLPNDRFSAERPEGSISTLTIQRTEQRDSAMYRCASSLGSGHPGVLTFGAGSRLTVL.

The chain has TRBV9 and TRBJ1-4; D gene ambiguous. V lost 2 bases to trimming and J lost 5 bases, with 4 bases between them. Germline V CDR1 and CDR2: SGDLS, YYNGEE. The CDR3 spans 12 residues. CDR3 sequence reads: CASSVSNEKLFF. CDR3 in DNA: TGTGCCAGCAGCGTCTCGAATGAAAAACTGTTTTTT. Using reference TRBV9 and TRBJ1-4 for the parts outside the CDR3, the full variable domain is DSGVTQTPKHLITATGQRVTLRCSPRSGDLSVYWYQQSLDQGLQFLIQYYNGEERAKGNILERFSAQQFPDLHSELNLSSLELGDSALYFCASSVSNEKLFFGSGTQLSVL.

This chain connects TRBV5-6 to TRBJ2-2, with D perhaps TRBD2 (7 bases). Germline CDR1 reads SGHDT; CDR2 reads YYEEEE. V lost 2 bases to trimming and J lost 11 bases, with 10 bases between them. The CDR3 is 12 amino acids. The DNA of the CDR3 is TGTGCCAGCAGCTTCGGGGGGCCCGAGCTGTTTTTT. It yields the protein CASSFGGPELFF.

The chain recombines TRBV11-2 with TRBJ2-3; D may be TRBD1 (6 bases). The germline CDR1 and CDR2 sequences are SGHAT and FQNNGV. V was shortened by 7 bases and J by 4 bases, with 18 bases between the two germline ends. The length of the CDR3 is 15 residues. The CDR3 DNA reads as TGTGCCAGCATCCCAAACCGGGACATATCAGATACGCAGTATTTT. Its protein product is CASIPNRDISDTQYF.

This clone came up a few times. The rearrangement joins TRBV7-2 to TRBJ1-2; D might be TRBD1 (5 bases). Germline CDR1 and CDR2: SGHTA and FQGNSA. CDR3 length: 15 residues. Trimming took 2 bases from V and 8 from J, leaving 18 bases between them. This CDR3 is CASSLRVGGGEGYTF. The CDR3 bases are TGTGCCAGCAGCTTAAGAGTGGGGGGAGGGGAGGGCTACACCTTC.

In its sample, this clone was seen once. V gene TRBV7-6 combines with J gene TRBJ1-3, with D perhaps matching TRBD1 (5 bases). The CDR3 sequence is 15 residues long. V was cut by 1 base and J by 6 bases, with 13 bases left in between. The germline V gene has CDR1 SGHVS and CDR2 FNYEAQ. The chain's CDR3 is CASSLEGRGENTIYF. In nucleotides, the CDR3 is TGTGCCAGCAGCTTAGAGGGGCGGGGAGAAAACACCATATATTTT.

This chain links TRBV30 with TRBJ1-4; TRBD1 matches 7 bases. J gave up 7 bases and V 0 bases, and 2 bases lay outside the gene matches. CDR3 length: 13 amino acids. The germline CDR1 and CDR2 sequences are GTSNPN and SVGIG (reference sequence). CDR3 region: CAWSVGTAEKLFF. The CDR3 coding sequence is TGTGCCTGGAGTGTTGGGACAGCTGAAAAACTGTTTTTT.

The rearrangement links TRBV19 to TRBJ2-7; possibly TRBD1 for D (5 bases). The CDR3 consists of 15 residues. The V end was cut by 6 bases, the J end by 7 bases, with 22 bases between. Germline V gene lookup returns CDR1 LNHDA and CDR2 SQIVND (reference sequence). The CDR3 nucleotides read TGTGCCAGTAGCCCCGAGAACTCCAGGGTCGGAGAGCAGTACTTC. It encodes CASSPENSRVGEQYF.